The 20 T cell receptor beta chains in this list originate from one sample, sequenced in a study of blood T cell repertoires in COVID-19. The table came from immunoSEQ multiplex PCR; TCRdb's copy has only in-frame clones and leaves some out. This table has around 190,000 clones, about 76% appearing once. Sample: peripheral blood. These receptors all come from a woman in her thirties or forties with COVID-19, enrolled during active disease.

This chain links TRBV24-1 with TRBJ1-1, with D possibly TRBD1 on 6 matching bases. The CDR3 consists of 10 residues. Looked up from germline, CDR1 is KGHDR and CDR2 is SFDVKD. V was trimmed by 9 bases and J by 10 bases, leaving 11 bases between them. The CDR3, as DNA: TGTGCCACCCAGGGGCCGGGAGCTTTCTTT. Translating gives CATQGPGAFF.

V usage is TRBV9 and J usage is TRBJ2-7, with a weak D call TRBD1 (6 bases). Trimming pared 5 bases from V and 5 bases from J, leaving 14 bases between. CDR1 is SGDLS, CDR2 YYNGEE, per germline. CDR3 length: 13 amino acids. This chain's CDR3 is CASSPSKGDEQYF. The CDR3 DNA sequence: TGTGCCAGCAGTCCCTCTAAGGGGGACGAGCAGTACTTC.

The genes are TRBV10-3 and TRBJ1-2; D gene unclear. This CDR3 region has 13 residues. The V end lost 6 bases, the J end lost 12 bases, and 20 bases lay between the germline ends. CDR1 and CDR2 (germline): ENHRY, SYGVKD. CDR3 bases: TGTGCCATCAGACAAAGGGCGGAGGGCGAAAACACCTTC. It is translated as CAIRQRAEGENTF.

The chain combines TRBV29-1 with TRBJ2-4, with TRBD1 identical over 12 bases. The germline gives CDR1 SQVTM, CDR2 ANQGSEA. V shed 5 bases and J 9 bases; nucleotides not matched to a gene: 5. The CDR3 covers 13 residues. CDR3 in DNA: TGCAGCGTTCCGGGACAGGGGGCCCTCATTCAGTACTTC. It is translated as CSVPGQGALIQYF.

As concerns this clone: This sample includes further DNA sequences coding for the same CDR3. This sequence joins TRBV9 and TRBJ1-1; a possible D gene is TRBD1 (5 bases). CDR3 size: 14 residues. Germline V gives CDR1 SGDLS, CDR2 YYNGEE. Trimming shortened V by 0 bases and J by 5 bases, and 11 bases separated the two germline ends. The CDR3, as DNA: TGTGCCAGCAGCGTAGGACCCGGGGGAACTGAAGCTTTCTTT. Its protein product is CASSVGPGGTEAFF.

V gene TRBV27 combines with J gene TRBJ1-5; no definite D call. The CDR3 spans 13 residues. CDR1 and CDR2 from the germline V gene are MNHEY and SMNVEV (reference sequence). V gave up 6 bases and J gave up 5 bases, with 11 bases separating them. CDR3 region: CASRAQYYQPQHF. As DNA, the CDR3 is TGTGCCAGCAGGGCACAGTACTATCAGCCCCAGCATTTT.

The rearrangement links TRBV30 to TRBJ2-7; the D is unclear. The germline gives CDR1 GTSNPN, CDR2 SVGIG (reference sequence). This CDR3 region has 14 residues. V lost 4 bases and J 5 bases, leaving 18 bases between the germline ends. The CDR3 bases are TGTGCCTGGACTCTCGGCTCTAGTCGGGACGAGCAGTACTTC. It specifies CAWTLGSSRDEQYF.

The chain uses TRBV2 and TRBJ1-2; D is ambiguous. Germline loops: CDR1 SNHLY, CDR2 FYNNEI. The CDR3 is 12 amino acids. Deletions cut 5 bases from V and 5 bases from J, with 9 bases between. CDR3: CASSLEPYGYTF. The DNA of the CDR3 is TGTGCCAGCAGTCTTGAGCCTTATGGCTACACCTTC.

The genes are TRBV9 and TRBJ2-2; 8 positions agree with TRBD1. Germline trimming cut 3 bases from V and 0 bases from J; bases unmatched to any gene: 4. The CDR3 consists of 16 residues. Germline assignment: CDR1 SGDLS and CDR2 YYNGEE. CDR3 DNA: TGTGCCAGCAGCGCCTGGACAGGGCCGAACACCGGGGAGCTGTTTTTT. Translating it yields CASSAWTGPNTGELFF.

The CDR3 DNA reads TGCGCCAGCAGTGACTCCGTATCAGGCCCCAGGGCTGAAGCTTTCTTT. As protein: CASSDSVSGPRAEAFF. The chain carries TRBV10-1 and TRBJ1-1; the D gene is possibly TRBD1 (5 bases). This CDR3 region has 16 residues. The germline V gene encodes CDR1 WNHNN and CDR2 SYGVQD (reference sequence). Trimming took off 3 bases at V and 6 bases at J, with 20 bases between the two ends.

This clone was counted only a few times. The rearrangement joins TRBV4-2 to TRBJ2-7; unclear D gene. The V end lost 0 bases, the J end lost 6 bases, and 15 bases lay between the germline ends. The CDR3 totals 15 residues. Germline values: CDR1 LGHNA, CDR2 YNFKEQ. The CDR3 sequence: CASSQDPPWAGEQYF. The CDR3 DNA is TGTGCCAGCAGCCAAGATCCCCCTTGGGCAGGCGAGCAGTACTTC.

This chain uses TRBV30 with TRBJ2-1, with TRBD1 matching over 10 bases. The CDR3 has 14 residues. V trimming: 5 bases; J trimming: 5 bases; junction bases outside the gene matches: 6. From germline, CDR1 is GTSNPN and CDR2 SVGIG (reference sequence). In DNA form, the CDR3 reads TGTGCCTGGGGGCCCGGGACAGGGGACAATGAGCAGTTCTTC. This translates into CAWGPGTGDNEQFF.

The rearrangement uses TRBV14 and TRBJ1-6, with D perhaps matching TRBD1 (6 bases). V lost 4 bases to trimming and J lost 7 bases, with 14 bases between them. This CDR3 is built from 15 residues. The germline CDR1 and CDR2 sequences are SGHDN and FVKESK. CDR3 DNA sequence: TGTGCCAGCAGCCTCGGACAGACCGTGAATTCACCCCTCCACTTT. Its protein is CASSLGQTVNSPLHF.

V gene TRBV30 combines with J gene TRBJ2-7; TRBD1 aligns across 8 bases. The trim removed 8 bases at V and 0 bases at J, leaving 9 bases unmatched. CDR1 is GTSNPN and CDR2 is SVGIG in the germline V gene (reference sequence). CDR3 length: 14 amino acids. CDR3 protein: CALTRQGPSYEQYF. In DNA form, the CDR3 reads TGTGCCCTAACAAGACAGGGGCCCTCCTACGAGCAGTACTTC. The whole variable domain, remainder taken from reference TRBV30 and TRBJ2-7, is SQTIHQWPATLVQPVGSPLSLECTVEGTSNPNLYWYRQAAGRGLQLLFYSVGIGQISSEVPQNLSASRPQDRQFILSSKKLLLSDSGFYLCALTRQGPSYEQYFGPGTRLTVT.

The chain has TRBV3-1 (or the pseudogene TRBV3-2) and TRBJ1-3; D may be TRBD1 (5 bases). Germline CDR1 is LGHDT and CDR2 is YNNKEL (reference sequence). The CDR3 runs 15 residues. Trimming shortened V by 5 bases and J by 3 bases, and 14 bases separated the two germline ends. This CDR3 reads CASSGEAGGGNTIYF. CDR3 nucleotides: TGTGCCAGCAGCGGTGAGGCGGGGGGTGGAAACACCATATATTTT.

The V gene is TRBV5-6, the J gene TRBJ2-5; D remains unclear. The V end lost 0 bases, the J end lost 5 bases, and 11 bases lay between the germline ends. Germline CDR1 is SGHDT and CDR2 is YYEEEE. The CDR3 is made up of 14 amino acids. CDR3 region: CASSLVAPRETQYF. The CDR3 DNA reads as TGTGCCAGCAGCTTGGTAGCCCCAAGGGAGACCCAGTACTTC. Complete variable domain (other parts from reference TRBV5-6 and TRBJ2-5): DAGVTQSPTHLIKTRGQQVTLRCSPKSGHDTVSWYQQALGQGPQFIFQYYEEEERQRGNFPDRFSGHQFPNYSSELNVNALLLGDSALYLCASSLVAPRETQYFGPGTRLLVL.

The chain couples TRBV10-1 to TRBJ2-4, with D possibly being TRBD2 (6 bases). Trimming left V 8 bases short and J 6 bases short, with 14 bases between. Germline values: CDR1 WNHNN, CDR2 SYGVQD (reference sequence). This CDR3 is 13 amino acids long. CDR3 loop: CASGDGGGNIQYF. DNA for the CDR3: TGCGCCAGCGGAGATGGGGGAGGAAACATTCAGTACTTC.

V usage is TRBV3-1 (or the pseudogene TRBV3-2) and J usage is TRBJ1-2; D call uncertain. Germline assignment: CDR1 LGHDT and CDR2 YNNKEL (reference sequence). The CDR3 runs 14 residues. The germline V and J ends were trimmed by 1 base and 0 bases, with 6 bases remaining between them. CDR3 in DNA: TGTGCCAGCAGCCAAGCGCCAGCTAACTATGGCTACACCTTC. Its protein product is CASSQAPANYGYTF.

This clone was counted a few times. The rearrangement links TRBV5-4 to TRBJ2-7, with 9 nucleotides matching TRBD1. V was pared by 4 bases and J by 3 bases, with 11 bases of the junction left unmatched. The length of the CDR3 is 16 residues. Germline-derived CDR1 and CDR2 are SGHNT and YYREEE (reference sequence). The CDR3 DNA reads TGTGCCAGCAGCCCCCTCTCGGGGACAGGGTACTACGAGCAGTACTTC. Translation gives CASSPLSGTGYYEQYF.

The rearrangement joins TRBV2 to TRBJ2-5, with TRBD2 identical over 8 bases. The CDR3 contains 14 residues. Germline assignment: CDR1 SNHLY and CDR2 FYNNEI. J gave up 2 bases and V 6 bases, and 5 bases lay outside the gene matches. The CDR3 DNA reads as TGTGCCAGCAGGCTCGGGGGGGGGCAAGAGACCCAGTACTTC. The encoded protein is CASRLGGGQETQYF. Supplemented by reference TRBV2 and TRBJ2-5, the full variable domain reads EPEVTQTPSHQVTQMGQEVILRCVPISNHLYFYWYRQILGQKVEFLVSFYNNEISEKSEIFDDQFSVERPDGSNFTLKIRSTKLEDSAMYFCASRLGGGQETQYFGPGTRLLVL.